These 27 T cell receptor beta chains were sequenced from one sample in a study of OX40 agonist ivuxolimab in advanced cancers. Some clones are missing from TCRdb's copy, which holds only in-frame ones; the method was immunoSEQ multiplex PCR. The sample includes tens of thousands of clones, roughly 88% of them seen just once. Sequenced material: CD4+ or CD8+ T cells sorted from blood, taken in a trial of the OX40 agonist ivuxolimab. The receptors were sampled from an adult with an advanced solid tumor such as melanoma, head and neck, liver or kidney cancer.

J is TRBJ1-1 and V is TRBV4-2; D possibly corresponds to TRBD1 (6 bases). Germline V gene sequence: CDR1 LGHNA, CDR2 YNFKEQ. The CDR3 sequence is 15 residues long. V was pared by 4 bases and J by 1 base, with 13 bases between. The CDR3 sequence is CASSRALGGNTEAFF. CDR3 DNA: TGTGCCAGCAGCCGGGCCCTAGGGGGGAACACTGAAGCTTTCTTT.

V gene TRBV6-5 combines with J gene TRBJ2-1; D is uncertain. The V end lost 0 bases, the J end lost 5 bases, and 8 bases lay between the germline ends. From germline, CDR1 is MNHEY and CDR2 SVGAGI. The CDR3 spans 14 residues. Here the CDR3 reads CASSYSGSHNEQFF. The CDR3 DNA sequence: TGTGCCAGCAGTTACTCAGGCAGTCACAATGAGCAGTTCTTC.

J is TRBJ1-2 and V is TRBV5-1; 7 nucleotides align to TRBD1. The CDR3 totals 14 residues. The J segment lost 3 bases and the V segment lost 4 bases, leaving 6 bases of the junction unmatched. Germline V CDR1 and CDR2: SGHRS, YFSETQ. CDR3 nucleotides: TGCGCCAGCAGCGACCCTCAGGGGGACTATGGCTACACCTTC. Translated, it gives CASSDPQGDYGYTF.

The chain is built from TRBV18 and TRBJ1-1; no firm D call. Germline V gene sequence: CDR1 KGHSH, CDR2 LQKENI. There are 13 residues in the CDR3. Trimming cost V 6 bases and J 2 bases, with 10 bases left between them. The CDR3 spells CASSPQSNTEAFF. The CDR3 DNA sequence: TGTGCCAGCTCCCCTCAGAGTAACACTGAAGCTTTCTTT. Filled out from reference TRBV18 and TRBJ1-1, the complete variable domain reads NAGVMQNPRHLVRRRGQEARLRCSPMKGHSHVYWYRQLPEEGLKFMVYLQKENIIDESGMPKERFSAEFPKEGPSILRIQQVVRGDSAAYFCASSPQSNTEAFFGQGTRLTVV.

The chain combines TRBV5-4 with TRBJ2-3, with TRBD2 matching over 12 bases. The V and J ends lost 5 bases and 1 base, in that order; junction bases with no gene match: 5. The CDR3 covers 16 residues. The germline V gene has CDR1 SGHNT and CDR2 YYREEE (reference sequence). The CDR3 DNA reads TGTGCCAGCAGTCCTTCTAGCGGGGGGGGCACAGATACGCAGTATTTT. This gives the protein CASSPSSGGGTDTQYF. Based on the CDR3 plus reference TRBV5-4 and TRBJ2-3, the full variable domain is ETGVTQSPTHLIKTRGQQVTLRCSSQSGHNTVSWYQQALGQGPQFIFQYYREEENGRGNFPPRFSGLQFPNYSSELNVNALELDDSALYLCASSPSSGGGTDTQYFGPGTRLTVL.

V usage is TRBV7-6 and J usage is TRBJ2-3; the D call may be TRBD1 or TRBD2 (6 bases each). CDR1 and CDR2 (germline): SGHVS, FNYEAQ. This CDR3 has 15 residues. Between the trimmed V and J ends, which lost 2 bases and 6 bases, there was a span of 15 bases. In DNA form, the CDR3 reads TGTGCCAGCAGCTTATCGGGGGCCGGCTTGGATACGCAGTATTTT. Translation gives CASSLSGAGLDTQYF.

This clone was counted a single time. V and J are TRBV2 and TRBJ2-3, with D perhaps assigned TRBD1 or TRBD2 (5 bases each). The V gene's germline CDR1 is SNHLY and CDR2 FYNNEI. CDR3 size: 14 residues. V was trimmed by 3 bases and J by 1 base, leaving 8 bases between them. The CDR3 nucleotides read TGTGCCAGCAGTGAGGGACGGGGCACAGATACGCAGTATTTT. It is translated as CASSEGRGTDTQYF.

Of note for this clone: The same CDR3 can be traced to other DNA sequences in this sample. J is TRBJ2-5 and V is TRBV18; D remains ambiguous. CDR1 is KGHSH, CDR2 LQKENI, per germline. Trimming stripped 3 bases from V and 0 bases from J, with 2 bases between. The CDR3 runs 12 residues. CDR3 coding DNA: TGTGCCAGCTCACCGTACCAAGAGACCCAGTACTTC. Translation gives CASSPYQETQYF. The whole variable domain, filled in from reference TRBV18 and TRBJ2-5, reads NAGVMQNPRHLVRRRGQEARLRCSPMKGHSHVYWYRQLPEEGLKFMVYLQKENIIDESGMPKERFSAEFPKEGPSILRIQQVVRGDSAAYFCASSPYQETQYFGPGTRLLVL.

This chain joins TRBV11-1 and TRBJ1-1; a weak D match, TRBD1 (6 bases). There are 13 residues in the CDR3. The germline CDR1 and CDR2 sequences are SGHAT and FQDESV (reference sequence). V was pared by 2 bases and J by 8 bases, with 12 bases between. CDR3 region: CASSLRDKPEAFF. Here the CDR3 DNA reads TGTGCCAGCAGCTTAAGGGACAAGCCGGAAGCTTTCTTT.

This rearrangement joins TRBV5-1 to TRBJ1-6; maybe TRBD1 (6 bases). CDR1 is SGHRS and CDR2 is YFSETQ in the germline V gene. CDR3 size: 14 residues. V lost 4 bases and J 5 bases, leaving 10 bases between the germline ends. In DNA form, the CDR3 reads TGCGCCAGCAGCCAACAGGGAGATAATTCACCCCTCCACTTT. It encodes CASSQQGDNSPLHF.

The chain employs TRBV7-2 and TRBJ1-5; D might be TRBD1 (5 bases). This CDR3 spans 15 amino acids. Germline CDR1 and CDR2: SGHTA and FQGNSA. With 2 bases removed from V and 5 bases from J, the gap between germline ends came to 13 bases. The CDR3 DNA sequence: TGTGCCAGCAGCTTATTGGAGGGGTGGGATCAGCCCCAGCATTTT. This codes for CASSLLEGWDQPQHF.

The gene calls are TRBV5-1 and TRBJ2-3, with D perhaps matching TRBD2 (6 bases). Germline loops: CDR1 SGHRS, CDR2 YFSETQ. The V end was cut by 0 bases, the J end by 0 bases, with 8 bases between. The CDR3 loop spans 15 amino acids. The CDR3, as DNA: TGCGCCAGCAGCTTGGCAGGGACTAGCACAGATACGCAGTATTTT. Translation: CASSLAGTSTDTQYF.

This clone was seen a single time. V usage is TRBV5-1 and J usage is TRBJ2-3; TRBD2 agrees at 13 bases. Trimming at V came to 5 bases and at J to 1 base, leaving 10 bases not matched to a gene. The CDR3 length is 18 residues. Germline assignment: CDR1 SGHRS and CDR2 YFSETQ. The CDR3 DNA sequence: TGCGCCAGCAGTCCCACTAGCGGGGGGGCCTCGGGCACAGATACGCAGTATTTT. This gives the protein CASSPTSGGASGTDTQYF.

The chain has TRBV5-1 and TRBJ2-1; 14 bases are shared with TRBD2. The germline gives CDR1 SGHRS, CDR2 YFSETQ. V shed 0 bases, J shed 3 bases, and the junction held 5 bases outside the gene matches. The CDR3 runs 18 residues. The CDR3 region has the DNA TGCGCCAGCAGCTTGGGTTGGACTAGCGGGGGGAGCTACAATGAGCAGTTCTTC. It translates to CASSLGWTSGGSYNEQFF.

The rearrangement joins TRBV10-2 to TRBJ1-1; D not resolved. Trimming cost V 6 bases and J 1 base, with 6 bases left between them. The germline gives CDR1 WSHSY, CDR2 SAAADI. The CDR3 runs 12 residues. The CDR3 reads CASSPGNTEAFF. The DNA of the CDR3 is TGCGCCAGCAGCCCAGGGAACACTGAAGCTTTCTTT.

This clone is medium-sized in the sample. The chain joins TRBV2 to TRBJ1-1, with D possibly TRBD1 on 6 matching bases. This CDR3 comprises 13 residues. Germline CDR1 SNHLY, CDR2 FYNNEI. Between the trimmed V and J ends, which lost 6 bases and 4 bases, there was a span of 12 bases. The chain's CDR3 is CASSVGGRTEAFF. Here the CDR3 DNA reads TGTGCCAGCAGCGTCGGGGGGCGCACTGAAGCTTTCTTT.

This clone has only one observation. V gene TRBV7-2 combines with J gene TRBJ1-4, with a possible D match to TRBD1 (5 bases). Looked up from germline, CDR1 is SGHTA and CDR2 is FQGNSA. Trimming removed 0 bases at V and 7 bases at J, with 6 bases between. The CDR3 extends over 13 amino acids. The CDR3 sequence: CASSLAQGEKLFF. DNA of the CDR3: TGTGCCAGCAGCTTAGCCCAGGGTGAAAAACTGTTTTTT.

The V call is TRBV28, the J call TRBJ1-6; maybe TRBD1 (5 bases). CDR3 length: 13 amino acids. The V gene's germline CDR1 is MDHEN and CDR2 SYDVKM. Trimming left V 7 bases short and J 10 bases short, with 14 bases between. The CDR3 spells CASKGRLFSPLHF. As DNA, the CDR3 is TGTGCCAGCAAGGGGCGGCTGTTCTCACCCCTCCACTTT.

CDR3 loop: CASGSTPYNEQFF. DNA for the CDR3: TGTGCCAGCGGATCTACGCCTTACAATGAGCAGTTCTTC. The chain uses TRBV28 and TRBJ2-1; D not resolved. The CDR3 consists of 13 residues. Germline lookup yields CDR1 MDHEN and CDR2 SYDVKM. V was clipped by 8 bases and J by 4 bases, with 12 bases between them.

The table lists this clone with a few counts. The genes are TRBV18 and TRBJ1-2; D uncertain. This CDR3 has 13 residues. V was shortened by 3 bases and J by 4 bases, with 9 bases between the two germline ends. Germline CDR1 is KGHSH and CDR2 is LQKENI. CDR3: CASSPGEAYGYTF. DNA of the CDR3: TGTGCCAGCTCACCGGGCGAGGCCTATGGCTACACCTTC.

This clone was observed a single time. The chain is built from TRBV4-2 and TRBJ2-2; TRBD2 aligns across 7 bases. Germline values: CDR1 LGHNA, CDR2 YNFKEQ. The CDR3 extends over 14 amino acids. V gave up 3 bases and J gave up 7 bases; unmatched junction bases: 5. The CDR3 loop reads CASSHHERDGELFF. CDR3 DNA sequence: TGTGCCAGCAGCCATCACGAGCGGGACGGGGAGCTGTTTTTT.

The CDR3 loop is CASQRMGNTEAFF. In DNA, the CDR3 is TGTGCCAGCCAGAGAATGGGGAACACTGAAGCTTTCTTT. This chain uses TRBV25-1 with TRBJ1-1; unclear D gene. Germline assignment: CDR1 MGHDK and CDR2 SYGVNS. Trimming removed 8 bases from V and 1 base from J, with 11 bases in between. There are 13 residues in the CDR3.

The CDR3 sequence: CASSTYNDRGEQYV. The CDR3, as DNA: TGTGCCAGCAGTACATACAATGACAGGGGAGAGCAGTACGTC. The chain joins TRBV6-6 to TRBJ2-7; 8 bases align to TRBD1. In germline, CDR1 is MNHNY, CDR2 SVGAGI (reference sequence). This CDR3 comprises 14 residues. V was clipped by 5 bases and J by 7 bases; unmatched bases: 10.

V and J are TRBV9 and TRBJ2-7; D possibly corresponds to TRBD2 (6 bases). The length of the CDR3 is 13 residues. The ends were cut back, 3 bases at V and 4 bases at J, with 11 bases in the middle. CDR1 and CDR2 (germline): SGDLS, YYNGEE. CDR3: CASSAGGPYEQYF. The CDR3 DNA reads as TGTGCCAGCAGCGCCGGGGGTCCTTACGAGCAGTACTTC.

This rearrangement joins TRBV7-9 to TRBJ2-1, with 13 bases lining up with TRBD2. V lost 5 bases to trimming and J lost 8 bases; unmatched junction nucleotides: 6. From germline, CDR1 is SEHNR and CDR2 FQNEAQ (reference sequence). This CDR3 spans 15 amino acids. CDR3 region: CASSTGLAGADEQFF. CDR3 coding DNA: TGTGCCAGCAGCACAGGACTAGCGGGAGCGGATGAGCAGTTCTTC.

The chain links TRBV21-1 to TRBJ2-7; the table's D call, TRBD2, was not checked against the DNA. TRBV21-1 is assigned pseudogene status. The CDR3 covers 19 residues. The chain's CDR3 is CASSNGGTSGSQGSYEQYF. The CDR3 nucleotides read TGTGCCAGCAGCAATGGGGGAACTAGCGGGAGTCAGGGCTCCTACGAGCAGTACTTC.

The chain has TRBV5-1 and TRBJ1-5, with D unclear. The V end was cut by 0 bases, the J end by 6 bases, with 13 bases between. This CDR3 is built from 15 residues. CDR1 is SGHRS and CDR2 is YFSETQ in the germline V gene. CDR3 sequence reads: CASSLAGLAGQPQHF. DNA for the CDR3: TGCGCCAGCAGCTTGGCCGGACTGGCGGGTCAGCCCCAGCATTTT.